The 25 T cell receptor beta chains reported below all come from one sample, sequenced in a study of T cells after yellow fever vaccination. One entry per CDR3 protein, called by TCRdb with MiXCR from the 5' RACE reads. The sample has hundreds of thousands of distinct CDR3 sequences; 15% to 20% are singletons. The source was PBMCs, collected before the yellow fever booster vaccination. These receptor sequences come from a man aged 18 to 30 who received the YFV17D yellow fever vaccine.

This clonotype was detected many times. This sequence may be a read error, since a much larger clone differs from it by one base. The chain employs TRBV11-2 and TRBJ2-2, with D hard to call. The CDR3 extends over 12 amino acids. The V gene lost 3 bases and the J gene lost 4 bases, with 3 bases spanning the gap. Germline values: CDR1 SGHAT, CDR2 FQNNGV. The CDR3 reads CASSLATGELFF. The CDR3 DNA reads as TGTGCCAGCAGCTTGGCCACCGGGGAGCTGTTTTTT.

This chain joins TRBV9 and TRBJ2-7, with a tentative D call TRBD1 (6 bases). Germline values: CDR1 SGDLS, CDR2 YYNGEE. Trimming shortened V by 3 bases and J by 5 bases, and 18 bases separated the two germline ends. CDR3 length: 15 amino acids. The CDR3 protein is CASSARRTVSHEQYF. The DNA for the CDR3 is TGTGCCAGCAGCGCCCGCCGGACAGTGTCGCACGAGCAGTACTTC.

This clonotype was observed many times. The gene calls are TRBV5-1 and TRBJ2-2, with 7 nucleotides matching TRBD2. Unmatched junction bases numbered 6, after V lost 5 bases and J lost 5 bases. The CDR3 covers 14 residues. The germline V gene has CDR1 SGHRS and CDR2 YFSETQ. In nucleotides, the CDR3 is TGCGCCAGCAGAGGGAGGGGCGATACCGGGGAGCTGTTTTTT. Amino acids: CASRGRGDTGELFF.

This clonotype was detected only once. The chain recombines TRBV2 with TRBJ2-5, with unresolved D. CDR3 length: 10 residues. Germline V gives CDR1 SNHLY, CDR2 FYNNEI. V was cut by 7 bases and J by 3 bases, with 3 bases left in between. The CDR3 region is CASKEETQYF. For the CDR3, the DNA is TGTGCCAGCAAGGAAGAGACCCAGTACTTC.

The rearrangement links TRBV6-2 or TRBV6-3 to TRBJ1-6; D might be TRBD1 (6 bases). The CDR3 is made up of 14 amino acids. From germline, CDR1 is MNHEY and CDR2 SVGEGT. V was trimmed by 9 bases and J by 7 bases, leaving 16 bases between them. DNA of the CDR3: TGTGCCAGAGTCCCCCCAGGGGCGAATTCACCCCTCCACTTT. Encoded protein: CARVPPGANSPLHF.

This sequence joins TRBV5-1 and TRBJ2-3; weak D call: TRBD1 (5 bases). Germline loops: CDR1 SGHRS, CDR2 YFSETQ. V was clipped by 7 bases and J by 1 base, with 19 bases between them. The CDR3 runs to 16 residues. In nucleotides, the CDR3 is TGCGCCAGCGCCGGTTTGGGGCGACCGGGCACAGATACGCAGTATTTT. It translates to CASAGLGRPGTDTQYF.

V is TRBV7-9 and J is TRBJ2-1, with 10 bases fitting TRBD1. The CDR3 runs to 16 residues. Germline V CDR1 and CDR2: SEHNR, FQNEAQ (reference sequence). V shed 7 bases and J 4 bases; nucleotides not matched to a gene: 10. CDR3 in amino acids: CASTQHGDRGYNEQFF. CDR3 coding DNA: TGTGCCAGCACCCAACACGGGGACAGGGGATACAATGAGCAGTTCTTC.

This clonotype was seen only a few times. The chain is built from TRBV7-9 and TRBJ1-5, with TRBD1 identical over 8 bases. The CDR3 has 14 residues. Germline V gene data show CDR1 as SEHNR and CDR2 as FQNEAQ (reference sequence). The V gene end was trimmed by 2 bases and the J gene end by 5 bases; junction bases not matched to a gene: 2. CDR3 in amino acids: CASSLMGQDQPQHF. For the CDR3, the DNA is TGTGCCAGCAGCTTAATGGGACAGGATCAGCCCCAGCATTTT.

This clonotype was seen repeatedly, ten times or more. The chain links TRBV7-3 to TRBJ2-5; D gene ambiguous. Per the germline V gene, CDR1 is SGHTA and CDR2 is FQGTGA. V was clipped by 5 bases and J by 1 base, with 8 bases between them. CDR3 length equals 13 residues. CDR3 protein: CASSLSPQETQYF. The CDR3 nucleotides read TGTGCCAGCAGCCTGAGTCCCCAAGAGACCCAGTACTTC.

This clonotype was counted at least ten times. The gene calls are TRBV5-6 and TRBJ2-7, with a possible D match to TRBD1 (6 bases). Germline CDR1 SGHDT, CDR2 YYEEEE. With 2 bases removed from V and 7 bases from J, the gap between germline ends came to 16 bases. This CDR3 is 14 amino acids long. CDR3 nucleotide sequence: TGTGCCAGCAGCTTACGAACAGGGATGGGGGAGCAGTACTTC. Residues: CASSLRTGMGEQYF.

This clonotype came up a few times. The chain combines TRBV9 with TRBJ2-7, with D possibly TRBD1 on 6 matching bases. Trimming shortened V by 6 bases and J by 0 bases, and 13 bases separated the two germline ends. This CDR3 contains 14 residues. Germline V CDR1 and CDR2: SGDLS, YYNGEE. Here the CDR3 reads CASISEQGSYEQYV. For the CDR3, the DNA is TGTGCCAGCATCTCTGAACAGGGCTCCTACGAGCAGTACGTC.

The chain has TRBV12-3 or TRBV12-4 and TRBJ2-7; the D gene could be TRBD1 or TRBD2 (5 bases each). With 6 bases removed from V and 4 bases from J, the gap between germline ends came to 13 bases. The CDR3 totals 13 residues. The CDR3 region is CASSPTGGYEQYV. CDR3 in DNA: TGTGCCAGCAGCCCCACTGGGGGTTACGAGCAGTACGTC.

This clonotype was counted a few times. This chain's CDR3 is CAISLADGAYNEQFF. The CDR3 bases are TGTGCCATCTCACTAGCGGACGGTGCCTACAATGAGCAGTTCTTC. V is TRBV12-3 or TRBV12-4 and J is TRBJ2-1, with TRBD2 identical over 8 bases. This CDR3 region has 15 residues. The J segment lost 2 bases and the V segment lost 10 bases, leaving 10 bases of the junction unmatched.

V gene TRBV6-2 or TRBV6-3 combines with J gene TRBJ1-6; TRBD1 might be the D (5 bases). V dropped 7 bases and J dropped 10 bases, with 11 bases sitting between them. The CDR3 extends over 12 amino acids. Germline V gene sequence: CDR1 MNHEY, CDR2 SVGEGT. The CDR3 spells CASNRGDSPLHF. The CDR3, as DNA: TGTGCCAGCAACCGCGGGGACTCACCCCTCCACTTT.

The sample holds many counts of this clonotype. The chain is built from TRBV5-1 and TRBJ2-1; D possibly uses TRBD1 or TRBD2 (5 bases each). The CDR3 extends over 13 amino acids. The V gene's germline CDR1 is SGHRS and CDR2 YFSETQ. Trimming left V 4 bases short and J 7 bases short, with 12 bases between. The CDR3 is CASSTDWGNEQFF. The CDR3 DNA reads as TGCGCCAGCAGCACGGACTGGGGGAATGAGCAGTTCTTC.

The table lists this clonotype with a few counts. The chain recombines TRBV2 with TRBJ1-5, with D possibly TRBD1 on 6 matching bases. Germline V gene lookup returns CDR1 SNHLY and CDR2 FYNNEI. The V end lost 3 bases, the J end lost 0 bases, and 12 bases lay between the germline ends. The CDR3 loop spans 16 amino acids. The CDR3 reads CASSEWGPYSNQPQHF. The CDR3 DNA reads TGTGCCAGCAGTGAGTGGGGGCCGTATAGCAATCAGCCCCAGCATTTT. The full variable domain, completed using reference TRBV2 and TRBJ1-5, is EPEVTQTPSHQVTQMGQEVILRCVPISNHLYFYWYRQILGQKVEFLVSFYNNEISEKSEIFDDQFSVERPDGSNFTLKIRSTKLEDSAMYFCASSEWGPYSNQPQHFGDGTRLSIL.

The chain combines TRBV27 with TRBJ1-1; D remains unclear. In germline, CDR1 is MNHEY, CDR2 SMNVEV (reference sequence). Trimming stripped 6 bases from V and 4 bases from J, with 15 bases between. This CDR3 has 14 amino acids. The CDR3 spells CASSWGGSPTEAFF. Written as DNA, the CDR3 is TGTGCCAGCAGCTGGGGAGGGTCCCCCACTGAAGCTTTCTTT.

The CDR3 reads CASSWRREKLFF. CDR3 DNA: TGTGCCAGCAGTTGGCGACGTGAAAAACTGTTTTTT. This chain connects TRBV28 to TRBJ1-4; unclear D gene. This CDR3 is 12 amino acids long. Germline V gives CDR1 MDHEN, CDR2 SYDVKM. Trimming left V 4 bases short and J 7 bases short, with 7 bases between.

In its sample, this clonotype was seen a few times. The junction departs from germline at one end; a sequencing error may be responsible. The V call is TRBV7-9, the J call TRBJ2-1; 7 positions match TRBD2. The CDR3 covers 13 residues. Germline V lookup: CDR1 SEHNR, CDR2 FQNEAQ (reference sequence). The CDR3, as DNA: TGTGCCAGCAGCCTAGCGGCAGCTTATGAGCAGTTCTTC. It is translated as CASSLAAAYEQFF.

The chain couples TRBV5-1 to TRBJ2-5, with 9 nucleotides matching TRBD2. Germline CDR1 SGHRS, CDR2 YFSETQ. The CDR3 covers 14 residues. J was trimmed by 8 bases and V by 5 bases; bases with no gene match: 10. The CDR3 reads CASRDAGGKRTQYF. The CDR3 DNA sequence: TGCGCCAGCAGAGATGCGGGGGGGAAGAGAACCCAGTACTTC.

The V call is TRBV19, the J call TRBJ1-1, with D unclear. Germline V gives CDR1 LNHDA, CDR2 SQIVND (reference sequence). Trimming pared 3 bases from V and 0 bases from J, leaving 14 bases between. CDR3 length equals 16 residues. The CDR3 region has the DNA TGTGCCAGTAGTATCTCTGTCGCAGCCATGAACACTGAAGCTTTCTTT. Its translation: CASSISVAAMNTEAFF.

CDR3 residues: CSASFRQGREKLFF. CDR3 sequence (DNA): TGCAGTGCTAGCTTTCGGCAGGGACGGGAAAAACTGTTTTTT. The chain recombines TRBV20-1 with TRBJ1-4; tentatively, D is TRBD1 (5 bases). V lost 3 bases to trimming and J lost 8 bases, with 16 bases between them. The CDR3 runs 14 residues. Germline-derived CDR1 and CDR2 are DFQATT and SNEGSKA (reference sequence).

The sample holds a few counts of this clonotype. The chain combines TRBV20-1 with TRBJ2-5; no definite D call. Germline V lookup: CDR1 DFQATT, CDR2 SNEGSKA (reference sequence). V was clipped by 4 bases and J by 5 bases, with 8 bases between them. The CDR3 totals 11 residues. This chain's CDR3 is CSATEGETQYF. In nucleotides, the CDR3 is TGCAGTGCTACGGAAGGGGAGACCCAGTACTTC.

The chain combines TRBV15 with TRBJ1-4; D perhaps matches TRBD1 (5 bases). Trimming pared 1 base from V and 4 bases from J, leaving 22 bases between. Germline CDR1 is LNHNV and CDR2 is YYDKDF (reference sequence). The CDR3 contains 19 residues. The CDR3 coding sequence is TGTGCCACCAGCAGAGGGAACAGGACTCTACTTCAAGATAATGAAAAACTGTTTTTT. Translation gives CATSRGNRTLLQDNEKLFF. Full variable domain (rest looked up from reference TRBV15 and TRBJ1-4): DAMVIQNPRYQVTQFGKPVTLSCSQTLNHNVMYWYQQKSSQAPKLLFHYYDKDFNNEADTPDNFQSRRPNTSFCFLDIRSPGLGDTAMYLCATSRGNRTLLQDNEKLFFGSGTQLSVL.

The chain recombines TRBV10-2 with TRBJ2-7; no firm D call. This CDR3 contains 13 residues. Trimming left V 0 bases short and J 7 bases short, with 10 bases between. The germline gives CDR1 WSHSY, CDR2 SAAADI. This CDR3 reads CASSESSLREQYF. CDR3 DNA sequence: TGCGCCAGCAGTGAGTCCAGCCTGAGGGAGCAGTACTTC.